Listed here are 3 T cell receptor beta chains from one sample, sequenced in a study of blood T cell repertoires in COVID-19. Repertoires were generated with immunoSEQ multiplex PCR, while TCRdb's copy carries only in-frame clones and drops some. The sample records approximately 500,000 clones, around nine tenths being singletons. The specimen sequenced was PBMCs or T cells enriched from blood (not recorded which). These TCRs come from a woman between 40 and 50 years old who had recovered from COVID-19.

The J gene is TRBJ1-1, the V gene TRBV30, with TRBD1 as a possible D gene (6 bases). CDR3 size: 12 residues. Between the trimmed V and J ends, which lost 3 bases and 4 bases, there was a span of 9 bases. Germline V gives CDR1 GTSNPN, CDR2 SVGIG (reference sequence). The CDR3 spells CAWRQGRTEAFF. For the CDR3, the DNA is TGTGCCTGGAGACAGGGACGCACTGAAGCTTTCTTT.

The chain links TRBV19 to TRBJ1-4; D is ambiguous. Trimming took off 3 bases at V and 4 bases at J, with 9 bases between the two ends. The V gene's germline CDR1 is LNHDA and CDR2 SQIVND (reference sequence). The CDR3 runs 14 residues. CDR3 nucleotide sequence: TGTGCCAGTAGTATTATTTCGAGTAATGAAAAACTGTTTTTT. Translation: CASSIISSNEKLFF.

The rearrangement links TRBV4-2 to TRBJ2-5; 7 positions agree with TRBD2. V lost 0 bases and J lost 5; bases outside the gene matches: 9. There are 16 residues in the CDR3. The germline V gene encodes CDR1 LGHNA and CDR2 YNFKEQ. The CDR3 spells CASSQDQARGGETQYF. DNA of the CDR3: TGTGCCAGCAGCCAAGATCAAGCAAGGGGAGGGGAGACCCAGTACTTC.